This TCR beta chain was obtained from a study of blood T cell repertoires in COVID-19. Study at large: From T cells, B-cell-depleted T cells, or PBMCs came the material, which was cDNA or gDNA.

The table came from immunoSEQ multiplex PCR; TCRdb's copy has only in-frame clones and leaves some out. This table has 200,000 or so clones, roughly nine tenths appearing once. V dropped 3 bases and J dropped 4 bases, with 18 bases sitting between them. Germline V gene data show CDR1 as KGHDR and CDR2 as SFDVKD. This CDR3 region has 17 residues. The chain joins TRBV24-1 to TRBJ2-1; a possible D gene is TRBD1 (5 bases). The sequenced sample was peripheral blood. The receptor was derived from a woman aged 50 to 60 with acute or convalescent COVID-19. CDR3 DNA: TGTGCCACCAGTGATCATCAGGGTCTGGGGTATTACAATGAGCAGTTCTTC. Protein: CATSDHQGLGYYNEQFF.